The present T cell receptor (beta chain) was sequenced within a study of regulatory T cells in long-lasting Graves disease. HTBI primers from iRepertoire and Arm-PCR of CDR3 regions yielded the TCR beta libraries. TCRdb reanalysed the multiplex PCR reads using MiXCR and keeps one entry per CDR3 protein. The repertoire holds around 500,000 distinct CDR3 sequences, with roughly 14% as singletons. Whole-study findings and limits: There was favoring of TRBV28, TRBJ1-2 and TRBJ2-5 in persistent disease. It was peripheral blood alone, not thyroid tissue, that was studied.

A word on this clonotype: The antigen remains unidentified.

Time point specified: newly diagnosed GD, antithyroid drugs for less than 3 months. The TCR library used RNA extracted from PBMCs. EDTA tubes received 7.5 to 9 milliliters of drawn peripheral blood. The CDR3 runs 14 residues. CDR1 is SGHRS and CDR2 is YFSETQ in the germline V gene. Trimming left V 1 base short and J 5 bases short, with 12 bases between. These same data were also listed under a study on T cells in Graves' hyperthyroidism and ophthalmopathy. Per that study: Using the HTBI primer set, a first-round RT-PCR was run on the TCR CDR3.

The sequence was collected from a young man with Graves disease. The V gene is TRBV5-1, the J gene TRBJ2-5; D ambiguous. The sequencing here drew on peripheral blood mononuclear cells (PBMCs), taken at new diagnosis, from a patient treated with antithyroid drugs. The DNA of the CDR3 is TGCGCCAGCAGCTTGTTGGATTTTCAGGAGACCCAGTACTTC. This gives the protein CASSLLDFQETQYF.